One sample yielded the 24 T cell receptor beta chains listed below, sequenced in a study of blood T cell repertoires in COVID-19. TCRdb's table, derived via immunoSEQ multiplex PCR, lists solely in-frame clones and lacks some. This sample has about 110,000 clones, with 88% found just once. The sample comprised peripheral blood. The receptors shown here come from a human donor in a cohort sampled during active COVID-19.

The chain is built from TRBV6-1 and TRBJ1-1; 9 nucleotides line up with TRBD1. After removal of 2 bases from V and 0 bases from J, the junction contained 7 bases not matched to a gene. The V gene's germline CDR1 is MNHNS and CDR2 SASEGT. CDR3 size: 17 residues. This chain's CDR3 is CASSERDREAMNTEAFF. The CDR3 coding sequence is TGTGCCAGCAGTGAAAGGGACAGGGAAGCCATGAACACTGAAGCTTTCTTT.

This chain connects TRBV11-2 to TRBJ2-5; D may be TRBD2 (7 bases). This CDR3 spans 14 amino acids. The germline CDR1 and CDR2 sequences are SGHAT and FQNNGV. The ends were cut back, 3 bases at V and 4 bases at J, with 12 bases in the middle. CDR3 amino acids: CASSLGGRVETQYF. The CDR3 bases are TGTGCCAGCAGCTTGGGGGGGCGCGTAGAGACCCAGTACTTC.

The chain employs TRBV30 and TRBJ2-7; D possibly corresponds to TRBD1 (5 bases). This CDR3 has 13 residues. CDR1 GTSNPN and CDR2 SVGIG come from the germline V gene (reference sequence). The V gene lost 0 bases and the J gene lost 2 bases, with 8 bases spanning the gap. The CDR3 nucleotides are TGTGCCTGGAGTGTACAGGTGGCCTACGAGCAGTACTTC. It is translated as CAWSVQVAYEQYF.

J is TRBJ1-5 and V is TRBV7-8, with D unresolved. The CDR3 totals 11 residues. Germline CDR1 is SGHVS and CDR2 is FQNEAQ. V gave up 4 bases and J gave up 11 bases, with 9 bases separating them. DNA of the CDR3: TGTGCCAGCAGCTCCGGAGCGTCCCAGCATTTT. It is translated as CASSSGASQHF.

V usage is TRBV2 and J usage is TRBJ1-1, with D maybe TRBD1 (5 bases). From germline, CDR1 is SNHLY and CDR2 FYNNEI. The V end was cut by 7 bases, the J end by 2 bases, with 11 bases between. The CDR3 is made up of 13 amino acids. CDR3 in amino acids: CASTGRGNTEAFF. The CDR3 DNA reads TGTGCCAGCACGGGGAGGGGCAACACTGAAGCTTTCTTT. Complete variable domain (other parts from reference TRBV2 and TRBJ1-1): EPEVTQTPSHQVTQMGQEVILRCVPISNHLYFYWYRQILGQKVEFLVSFYNNEISEKSEIFDDQFSVERPDGSNFTLKIRSTKLEDSAMYFCASTGRGNTEAFFGQGTRLTVV.

The chain combines TRBV5-6 with TRBJ2-1; tentatively, D is TRBD2 (5 bases). V dropped 3 bases and J dropped 2 bases, with 15 bases sitting between them. The CDR3 is 16 amino acids. Germline V lookup: CDR1 SGHDT, CDR2 YYEEEE. The CDR3 loop reads CASSSHLEVAYNEQFF. The CDR3 DNA sequence: TGTGCCAGCAGCTCTCACTTGGAGGTAGCCTACAATGAGCAGTTCTTC. The full variable domain, its missing parts supplied by reference TRBV5-6 and TRBJ2-1, is DAGVTQSPTHLIKTRGQQVTLRCSPKSGHDTVSWYQQALGQGPQFIFQYYEEEERQRGNFPDRFSGHQFPNYSSELNVNALLLGDSALYLCASSSHLEVAYNEQFFGPGTRLTVL.

V and J are TRBV27 and TRBJ2-7, with a tentative D call TRBD2 (5 bases). The CDR3 has 16 amino acids. V was clipped by 2 bases and J by 3 bases, with 17 bases between them. CDR1 and CDR2 from the germline V gene are MNHEY and SMNVEV (reference sequence). CDR3 sequence reads: CASSLEWGVPFYEQYF. CDR3 DNA: TGTGCCAGCAGTTTAGAGTGGGGAGTTCCCTTCTACGAGCAGTACTTC.

The V and J genes are TRBV9 and TRBJ1-2; tentatively, D is TRBD1 (6 bases). CDR1 is SGDLS and CDR2 is YYNGEE in the germline V gene. The CDR3 has 13 residues. Trimming pared 0 bases from V and 4 bases from J, leaving 7 bases between. CDR3 region: CASSVVDSYGYTF. Here the CDR3 DNA reads TGTGCCAGCAGCGTAGTGGACAGCTATGGCTACACCTTC.

As DNA, the CDR3 is TGTGCCAGCAGCCGCGGGACTAGAGGTGATACGCAGTATTTT. Translating gives CASSRGTRGDTQYF. The chain has TRBV7-9 and TRBJ2-3; the match to TRBD2 covers 8 bases. There are 14 residues in the CDR3. The germline CDR1 and CDR2 sequences are SEHNR and FQNEAQ (reference sequence). Trimming at V came to 5 bases and at J to 6 bases, leaving 7 bases not matched to a gene.

The chain has TRBV11-2 and TRBJ1-2; no reliable D call. Germline CDR1 and CDR2: SGHAT and FQNNGV. The CDR3 length is 17 residues. Trimming pared 0 bases from V and 7 bases from J, leaving 21 bases between. The CDR3 loop reads CASSLDDAGKNSFGYTF. The CDR3 DNA reads as TGTGCCAGCAGCTTAGATGACGCAGGCAAGAACAGCTTTGGCTACACCTTC.

The chain couples TRBV6-6 to TRBJ2-5; 7 bases align to TRBD1. The CDR3 has 16 amino acids. CDR1 and CDR2 (germline): MNHNY, SVGAGI (reference sequence). V gave up 6 bases and J gave up 5 bases; unmatched junction bases: 15. The chain's CDR3 is CASRQIQGKSTETQYF. In DNA form, the CDR3 reads TGTGCCAGCAGACAAATACAGGGGAAATCAACCGAGACCCAGTACTTC.

This clone has just one count. The chain combines TRBV2 with TRBJ1-2; TRBD1 matches 9 bases. Looked up from germline, CDR1 is SNHLY and CDR2 is FYNNEI. The CDR3 is 16 residues long. V lost 3 bases to trimming and J lost 4 bases; unmatched junction nucleotides: 9. CDR3 sequence reads: CASSEGGTGSLYGYTF. Written as DNA, the CDR3 is TGTGCCAGCAGTGAGGGAGGGACAGGGTCCCTCTATGGCTACACCTTC. The full variable domain, with the rest looked up from reference TRBV2 and TRBJ1-2, is EPEVTQTPSHQVTQMGQEVILRCVPISNHLYFYWYRQILGQKVEFLVSFYNNEISEKSEIFDDQFSVERPDGSNFTLKIRSTKLEDSAMYFCASSEGGTGSLYGYTFGSGTRLTVV.

J is TRBJ1-2 and V is TRBV6-5, with 9 bases identical to TRBD1. Germline CDR1 is MNHEY and CDR2 is SVGAGI. The CDR3 totals 14 residues. After removal of 5 bases from V and 8 bases from J, the junction contained 9 bases not matched to a gene. CDR3 loop: CASSTSRDRVGYTF. In DNA form, the CDR3 reads TGTGCCAGCAGTACCTCGCGGGACAGGGTGGGCTACACCTTC.

V and J are TRBV5-5 and TRBJ1-1; D is unresolved. With 1 base removed from V and 7 bases from J, the gap between germline ends came to 20 bases. The CDR3 loop spans 16 amino acids. Germline CDR1 and CDR2: SGHKS and YYEKEE (reference sequence). CDR3 sequence reads: CASSLTLARISVEAFF. DNA of the CDR3: TGTGCCAGCAGCTTGACGCTCGCCAGGATTAGTGTTGAAGCTTTCTTT. The variable domain in full, with the rest retrieved from reference TRBV5-5 and TRBJ1-1, is DAGVTQSPTHLIKTRGQQVTLRCSPISGHKSVSWYQQVLGQGPQFIFQYYEKEERGRGNFPDRFSARQFPNYSSELNVNALLLGDSALYLCASSLTLARISVEAFFGQGTRLTVV.

The V and J genes are TRBV27 and TRBJ1-1, with D tentatively TRBD1 (6 bases). This CDR3 contains 15 residues. Germline CDR1 reads MNHEY; CDR2 reads SMNVEV (reference sequence). V was clipped by 3 bases and J by 1 base, with 12 bases between them. This CDR3 reads CASSLGQGTNTEAFF. CDR3 DNA sequence: TGTGCCAGCAGTTTGGGCCAGGGGACGAACACTGAAGCTTTCTTT.

The rearrangement links TRBV2 to TRBJ1-1; 7 nucleotides line up with TRBD1. This CDR3 spans 12 amino acids. With V trimmed by 6 bases and J by 7 bases, 5 bases remained unmatched. CDR1 and CDR2 from the germline V gene are SNHLY and FYNNEI. CDR3 nucleotide sequence: TGTGCCAGCAGCGTATACAGGGGTGAAGCTTTCTTT. Protein product: CASSVYRGEAFF.

This clone was observed a single time. This chain connects TRBV7-8 to TRBJ2-7; 9 nucleotides agree with TRBD2. The V segment lost 5 bases and the J segment 3 bases; nucleotides outside the gene matches: 11. Germline V gene lookup returns CDR1 SGHVS and CDR2 FQNEAQ. This CDR3 contains 16 residues. The CDR3 is CASSGGAGGINYEQYF. CDR3 nucleotide sequence: TGTGCCAGCAGCGGAGGGGCGGGGGGGATCAACTACGAGCAGTACTTC.

The V gene is TRBV29-1, the J gene TRBJ2-1; TRBD2 matches at 7 bases. This CDR3 region has 13 residues. V trimming: 2 bases; J trimming: 5 bases; junction bases outside the gene matches: 3. Germline-derived CDR1 and CDR2 are SQVTM and ANQGSEA. CDR3 coding DNA: TGCAGCGTTGAATACGCGGGGGACAATGAGCAGTTCTTC. The encoded protein is CSVEYAGDNEQFF.

This clone was counted a single time. The gene calls are TRBV5-1 and TRBJ1-1; the D gene is possibly TRBD1 (5 bases). The CDR3 runs to 14 residues. Germline-derived CDR1 and CDR2 are SGHRS and YFSETQ. The germline V and J ends were trimmed by 4 bases and 6 bases, with 16 bases remaining between them. This CDR3 reads CASSTGTAKAEAFF. As DNA, the CDR3 is TGCGCCAGCAGCACCGGGACTGCGAAGGCTGAAGCTTTCTTT.

The CDR3 reads CAISLAGVEQYF. The DNA for the CDR3 is TGTGCCATCAGCTTAGCGGGAGTCGAGCAGTACTTC. The chain links TRBV10-3 to TRBJ2-7, with 9 bases aligning to TRBD2. CDR3 size: 12 residues. V was pared by 6 bases and J by 6 bases, with 3 bases of the junction left unmatched. Germline V gene sequence: CDR1 ENHRY, CDR2 SYGVKD.

This clone was recorded once. V usage is TRBV28 and J usage is TRBJ1-2; D is possibly TRBD1 (6 bases). Germline V CDR1 and CDR2: MDHEN, SYDVKM. Trimming shortened V by 6 bases and J by 12 bases, and 20 bases separated the two germline ends. The CDR3 consists of 13 residues. This chain's CDR3 is CASSLQGYLNNTF. The DNA of the CDR3 is TGTGCCAGCAGCCTACAGGGTTATCTGAATAACACCTTC.

V usage is TRBV11-3 and J usage is TRBJ2-2, with D possibly being TRBD1 (6 bases). V lost 7 bases to trimming and J lost 5 bases, with 17 bases between them. Germline V gene data show CDR1 as SGHNT and CDR2 as YENEEA. The CDR3 extends over 15 amino acids. The chain's CDR3 is CASTTPDRMTGELFF. The CDR3 DNA sequence: TGTGCCAGCACCACCCCGGACAGAATGACCGGGGAGCTGTTTTTT.

The CDR3 loop reads CASSKKGAGGPYEQYF. CDR3 coding DNA: TGTGCCAGCAGCAAAAAAGGGGCGGGAGGTCCCTACGAGCAGTACTTC. This chain links TRBV21-1 with TRBJ2-7; the DNA was not used to check the table's D call, TRBD2. TRBV21-1 is listed as a pseudogene. CDR3 length: 16 amino acids.

CDR3 nucleotide sequence: TGTGCCAGCAGCCACCAGCGGGGGGGAGGCTCCTACAATGAGCAGTTCTTC. Encoded protein: CASSHQRGGGSYNEQFF. The chain employs TRBV7-2 and TRBJ2-1; 10 bases agree with TRBD2. The CDR3 is 17 amino acids. Looked up from germline, CDR1 is SGHTA and CDR2 is FQGNSA. J gave up 0 bases and V 5 bases, and 7 bases lay outside the gene matches.